These 31 T cell receptor beta chains share one sample of origin, sequenced in a study of cytomegalovirus exposure and HLA in healthy donors. 60 Vbeta and 13 Jbeta primers were used in PCR. Some clones are missing from TCRdb's copy, which holds only in-frame ones; the method was immunoSEQ multiplex PCR. Of approximately 200,000 clones listed, almost 75% are singletons. The source material was PBMCs. These receptors were obtained from a woman in her 30s in good health and CMV-seropositive.

The V call is TRBV13, the J call TRBJ2-7, with 9 bases matching TRBD1. This CDR3 is built from 15 residues. V gave up 5 bases and J gave up 5 bases; unmatched junction bases: 10. Germline V lookup: CDR1 PRHDT, CDR2 FYEKMQ (reference sequence). The CDR3 region is CASSESGTGLHEQYF. For the CDR3, the DNA is TGTGCCAGCAGCGAATCCGGGACAGGGTTACACGAGCAGTACTTC.

V is TRBV7-9 and J is TRBJ2-2, with unresolved D. The CDR3 is 13 residues long. From germline, CDR1 is SEHNR and CDR2 FQNEAQ (reference sequence). Trimming took off 2 bases at V and 6 bases at J, with 7 bases between the two ends. CDR3 nucleotides: TGTGCCAGCAGCTTATTATTCGCCGGGGAGCTGTTTTTT. Protein product: CASSLLFAGELFF. The complete variable domain, with remaining parts taken from reference TRBV7-9 and TRBJ2-2, reads DTGVSQNPRHKITKRGQNVTFRCDPISEHNRLYWYRQTLGQGPEFLTYFQNEAQLEKSRLLSDRFSAERPKGSFSTLEIQRTEQGDSAMYLCASSLLFAGELFFGEGSRLTVL.

This rearrangement joins TRBV27 to TRBJ1-1; D possibly corresponds to TRBD1 (6 bases). This CDR3 has 15 residues. Germline CDR1 and CDR2: MNHEY and SMNVEV (reference sequence). Trimming removed 3 bases at V and 5 bases at J, with 16 bases between. CDR3 in DNA: TGTGCCAGCAGTTTCCAAGGACTCCAGGGGACTGAAGCTTTCTTT. Amino acids: CASSFQGLQGTEAFF.

This clone was seen only a few times. This chain joins TRBV11-2 and TRBJ2-7, with D perhaps matching TRBD1 (5 bases). Germline V gene sequence: CDR1 SGHAT, CDR2 FQNNGV. CDR3 length: 16 amino acids. Between the trimmed V and J ends, which lost 1 base and 1 base, there was a span of 14 bases. The CDR3 nucleotides read TGTGCCAGCAGCTTAGGGACAAAACCTTTATCCTACGAGCAGTACTTC. Its protein product is CASSLGTKPLSYEQYF.

A few counts support this clone. This chain joins TRBV9 and TRBJ2-5; D might be TRBD2 (5 bases). The length of the CDR3 is 15 residues. CDR1 and CDR2 (germline): SGDLS, YYNGEE. The V gene lost 3 bases and the J gene lost 3 bases, with 15 bases spanning the gap. For the CDR3, the DNA is TGTGCCAGCAGCGGGACTTTAGCACCGAAAGAGACCCAGTACTTC. Protein sequence: CASSGTLAPKETQYF.

The chain combines TRBV18 with TRBJ1-1; D is undetermined. CDR3 size: 14 residues. Germline CDR1 KGHSH, CDR2 LQKENI. The V and J ends lost 0 bases and 5 bases respectively, with 10 bases between them. The CDR3 loop is CASSPPSLRTEAFF. CDR3 DNA sequence: TGTGCCAGCTCACCACCGAGTCTGAGGACTGAAGCTTTCTTT.

The V and J genes are TRBV5-6 and TRBJ1-5; 11 bases align to TRBD1. This CDR3 contains 15 residues. The ends lost 4 bases at V and 4 bases at J; junction bases unmatched: 4. Germline-derived CDR1 and CDR2 are SGHDT and YYEEEE. The CDR3 bases are TGTGCCAGCAGCGGAGGGACAGGGGGAAATCAGCCCCAGCATTTT. Translation gives CASSGGTGGNQPQHF.

The genes are TRBV1 and TRBJ2-7; TRBD2 is taken as the D call from the table, unchecked against the DNA. TRBV1 is given as a pseudogene. The CDR3 covers 16 residues. This CDR3 is CTSSQGPSGPNYEQYF. The CDR3 coding sequence is TGCACCAGCAGCCAAGGCCCTAGCGGCCCCAACTACGAGCAGTACTTC.

The chain recombines TRBV11-2 with TRBJ2-1, with a possible D match to TRBD1 (6 bases). In germline, CDR1 is SGHAT, CDR2 FQNNGV. Deletions cut 3 bases from V and 6 bases from J, with 12 bases between. There are 14 residues in the CDR3. CDR3 sequence reads: CASSLMGAVNEQFF. CDR3 nucleotide sequence: TGTGCCAGCAGCTTGATGGGGGCGGTCAATGAGCAGTTCTTC.

The V and J genes are TRBV14 and TRBJ2-5; 8 bases fit TRBD1. The trim removed 1 base at V and 4 bases at J, leaving 8 bases unmatched. The germline CDR1 and CDR2 sequences are SGHDN and FVKESK. The CDR3 is 16 residues long. The CDR3: CASSQGGQGGLETQYF. CDR3 coding DNA: TGTGCCAGCAGCCAAGGCGGACAGGGCGGGCTAGAGACCCAGTACTTC.

This clone was observed a few times. V is TRBV5-1 and J is TRBJ2-5, with unresolved D. From germline, CDR1 is SGHRS and CDR2 YFSETQ. Trimming cost V 2 bases and J 1 base, with 12 bases left between them. The CDR3 has 15 residues. CDR3 nucleotides: TGCGCCAGCAGCTTCATTCAGGTACTCCAAGAGACCCAGTACTTC. It encodes CASSFIQVLQETQYF.

The chain is built from TRBV2 and TRBJ1-1; no firm D call. This CDR3 is built from 11 residues. V was shortened by 7 bases and J by 0 bases, with 3 bases between the two germline ends. The germline V gene encodes CDR1 SNHLY and CDR2 FYNNEI. DNA of the CDR3: TGTGCCAGCAACTTGAACACTGAAGCTTTCTTT. Its protein product is CASNLNTEAFF.

The chain uses TRBV11-2 and TRBJ1-4; the D is unclear. The CDR3 contains 14 residues. V was shortened by 1 base and J by 7 bases, with 10 bases between the two germline ends. CDR1 and CDR2 (germline): SGHAT, FQNNGV. The CDR3 sequence: CASSLGRRFEKLFF. The CDR3 coding sequence is TGTGCCAGCAGCTTAGGACGGCGGTTTGAAAAACTGTTTTTT. Full variable domain (remainder filled in from reference TRBV11-2 and TRBJ1-4): EAGVAQSPRYKIIEKRQSVAFWCNPISGHATLYWYQQILGQGPKLLIQFQNNGVVDDSQLPKDRFSAERLKGVDSTLKIQPAKLEDSAVYLCASSLGRRFEKLFFGSGTQLSVL.

J is TRBJ2-5 and V is TRBV5-4; 15 positions match TRBD2. This CDR3 region has 18 residues. V trimming: 3 bases; J trimming: 5 bases; junction bases outside the gene matches: 11. The germline V gene has CDR1 SGHNT and CDR2 YYREEE (reference sequence). Written as DNA, the CDR3 is TGTGCCAGCAGCTATCGGACTAGCGGGAGGGCCTTGGGGGAGACCCAGTACTTC. It translates to CASSYRTSGRALGETQYF.

The V gene is TRBV28, the J gene TRBJ2-2; D remains unclear. CDR3 length equals 14 residues. V was trimmed by 4 bases and J by 1 base, leaving 7 bases between them. Germline V gene sequence: CDR1 MDHEN, CDR2 SYDVKM. The CDR3 bases are TGTGCCAGCAGTTACGGAGAGAACACCGGGGAGCTGTTTTTT. Amino acid sequence: CASSYGENTGELFF.

This clone was counted between two and nine times. The CDR3 loop reads CASSLSGQGYNEQFF. As DNA, the CDR3 is TGCGCCAGCAGCTTGTCAGGACAGGGATATAATGAGCAGTTCTTC. This rearrangement joins TRBV5-1 to TRBJ2-1; 8 bases are a match to TRBD1. The germline gives CDR1 SGHRS, CDR2 YFSETQ. This CDR3 is 15 amino acids long. Trimming at V came to 1 base and at J to 7 bases, leaving 7 bases not matched to a gene.

V is TRBV19 and J is TRBJ1-5, with D possibly matching TRBD1 (6 bases). Looked up from germline, CDR1 is LNHDA and CDR2 is SQIVND (reference sequence). The CDR3 is 12 amino acids. Trimming shortened V by 8 bases and J by 7 bases, and 12 bases separated the two germline ends. This chain's CDR3 is CASGGGGQPQHF. The CDR3 region has the DNA TGTGCCAGTGGGGGCGGTGGGCAGCCCCAGCATTTT.

The V call is TRBV28, the J call TRBJ2-3; 9 positions agree with TRBD1. V was clipped by 4 bases and J by 3 bases; unmatched bases: 8. Germline lookup yields CDR1 MDHEN and CDR2 SYDVKM. The CDR3 sequence is 16 residues long. The CDR3 region has the DNA TGTGCCAGCAGTTCTCCCCGACAGGGGGTTACAGATACGCAGTATTTT. This translates into CASSSPRQGVTDTQYF. Full variable domain (remainder filled in from reference TRBV28 and TRBJ2-3): DVKVTQSSRYLVKRTGEKVFLECVQDMDHENMFWYRQDPGLGLRLIYFSYDVKMKEKGDIPEGYSVSREKKERFSLILESASTNQTSMYLCASSSPRQGVTDTQYFGPGTRLTVL.

This chain connects TRBV5-4 to TRBJ1-4; D may be TRBD1 (6 bases). This CDR3 is built from 15 residues. Germline CDR1 and CDR2: SGHNT and YYREEE (reference sequence). Trimming left V 0 bases short and J 8 bases short, with 14 bases between. The DNA for the CDR3 is TGTGCCAGCAGCTTGGAGCAGGGGAGAAGGGAAAAACTGTTTTTT. Protein: CASSLEQGRREKLFF.

V gene TRBV7-2 combines with J gene TRBJ2-3; 8 positions match TRBD1. The germline CDR1 and CDR2 sequences are SGHTA and FQGNSA. The CDR3 sequence is 16 residues long. V gave up 4 bases and J gave up 0 bases; unmatched junction bases: 6. The CDR3 loop reads CASSSGTGTSTDTQYF. The CDR3 DNA is TGTGCCAGCAGCTCAGGGACAGGCACTAGCACAGATACGCAGTATTTT.

For the CDR3, the DNA is TGTGCCAGCAGTTTAGCGGCAGGGGGGACCTACGAGCAGTACTTC. This sequence encodes CASSLAAGGTYEQYF. The chain couples TRBV28 to TRBJ2-5, with a tentative D call TRBD1 (7 bases). The J call may not be correct, given that the DNA end is closer to TRBJ2-7. CDR3 length: 15 amino acids. Germline V gene lookup returns CDR1 MDHEN and CDR2 SYDVKM.

This clone was detected only once. The chain has TRBV5-1 and TRBJ1-2, with D unclear. The V gene's germline CDR1 is SGHRS and CDR2 YFSETQ. The CDR3 runs to 17 residues. V was cut by 0 bases and J by 1 base, with 16 bases left in between. The CDR3 region is CASSLAGITRHNYGYTF. The CDR3 DNA reads TGCGCCAGCAGCTTGGCCGGCATTACCAGGCATAACTATGGCTACACCTTC.

The chain recombines TRBV6-5 with TRBJ2-7, with D possibly being TRBD1 (6 bases). Germline V gives CDR1 MNHEY, CDR2 SVGAGI. The CDR3 is 14 amino acids. Trimming left V 2 bases short and J 6 bases short, with 14 bases between. The CDR3 is CASSYNREISEQYF. CDR3 sequence (DNA): TGTGCCAGCAGTTACAACAGGGAGATCAGCGAGCAGTACTTC.

V is TRBV9 and J is TRBJ1-5; no reliable D call. CDR3 length: 13 amino acids. Trimming took off 0 bases at V and 4 bases at J, with 5 bases between the two ends. From germline, CDR1 is SGDLS and CDR2 YYNGEE. The CDR3 DNA is TGTGCCAGCAGCGTAGACCAGAATCAGCCCCAGCATTTT. Amino acid sequence: CASSVDQNQPQHF.

This clone appeared once. V is TRBV6-1 and J is TRBJ2-7, with TRBD2 identical over 10 bases. Germline lookup yields CDR1 MNHNS and CDR2 SASEGT. The CDR3 spans 13 residues. Trimming at V came to 4 bases and at J to 6 bases, leaving 3 bases not matched to a gene. CDR3 protein: CASSGGLAREQYF. DNA for the CDR3: TGTGCCAGCAGTGGGGGACTAGCGCGCGAGCAGTACTTC.

This clone showed up just once. The chain couples TRBV5-4 to TRBJ2-2; TRBD1 matches at 9 bases. The germline CDR1 and CDR2 sequences are SGHNT and YYREEE (reference sequence). After removal of 1 base from V and 5 bases from J, the junction contained 3 bases not matched to a gene. The CDR3 runs 15 residues. CDR3 loop: CASSLLDRGTGELFF. The CDR3 DNA sequence: TGTGCCAGCAGCTTGCTGGACAGGGGAACCGGGGAGCTGTTTTTT.

The chain has TRBV5-1 and TRBJ2-5; 13 bases match TRBD2. Germline V gene lookup returns CDR1 SGHRS and CDR2 YFSETQ. The CDR3 is 17 residues long. V shed 4 bases, J shed 5 bases, and the junction held 11 bases outside the gene matches. The DNA for the CDR3 is TGCGCCAGCAGCGAAAGGACTAGCGGGAGTTTTAGGGAGACCCAGTACTTC. It specifies CASSERTSGSFRETQYF.

This chain uses TRBV7-9 with TRBJ2-7; TRBD1 agrees at 7 bases. Germline V gene lookup returns CDR1 SEHNR and CDR2 FQNEAQ (reference sequence). This CDR3 is built from 18 residues. J was trimmed by 6 bases and V by 4 bases; bases with no gene match: 21. DNA for the CDR3: TGTGCCAGCAGCTACCAACCAATCCGGGACAGCTCAACCTCCGAGCAGTACTTC. Translation gives CASSYQPIRDSSTSEQYF.

The chain has TRBV6-1 and TRBJ1-3; maybe TRBD1 (6 bases). Per germline, CDR1 MNHNS and CDR2 SASEGT. This CDR3 has 16 amino acids. Trimming took 3 bases from V and 2 from J, leaving 14 bases between them. CDR3 sequence: CASSDRGKDAGNTIYF. CDR3 sequence (DNA): TGTGCCAGCAGTGATAGGGGGAAAGACGCTGGAAACACCATATATTTT.

This clone was observed a few times. This chain connects TRBV29-1 to TRBJ2-1, with D tentatively TRBD2 (6 bases). The CDR3 extends over 16 amino acids. V was clipped by 0 bases and J by 2 bases, with 14 bases between them. CDR1 is SQVTM and CDR2 is ANQGSEA in the germline V gene. CDR3 sequence: CSVEEPGAATYNEQFF. The CDR3 DNA sequence: TGCAGCGTTGAAGAACCGGGAGCGGCCACCTACAATGAGCAGTTCTTC.

V and J are TRBV10-2 and TRBJ2-7; maybe TRBD2 (6 bases). This CDR3 is built from 16 residues. In germline, CDR1 is WSHSY, CDR2 SAAADI. Trimming took 3 bases from V and 4 from J, leaving 19 bases between them. The CDR3 sequence is CASSEGVGLAWYEQYF. CDR3 nucleotide sequence: TGCGCCAGCAGTGAAGGCGTAGGGCTAGCGTGGTACGAGCAGTACTTC.